This T cell receptor beta chain was recovered during a study of blood T cell repertoires in COVID-19. Turning to the study itself: Collection of acute and convalescent COVID-19 samples took place in the United States, Italy and Spain.

Original methodology: By means of reference gene primer amplification, nucleated cell counts were estimated. Clones were sequenced by immunoSEQ multiplex PCR, and TCRdb holds only the in-frame ones, with some missing. For V, J and clone size, that table is used; D and trimming come from the DNA. The profile shows over 250,000 clones, around nine tenths of them singletons. Seattle's enrolled individuals joined amid active infection and were then monitored longitudinally. The TCR comes from a woman in her seventies with COVID-19, enrolled during active disease. Specimen: peripheral blood.

The CDR3 nucleotides are TGTGCCAGCAGCTTGGACAGTTTTAATCAGCCCCAGCATTTT. Translation gives CASSLDSFNQPQHF. This chain links TRBV5-5 with TRBJ1-5; D not certain. Trimming removed 0 bases from V and 4 bases from J, with 8 bases in between. The CDR3 has 14 residues. The germline gives CDR1 SGHKS, CDR2 YYEKEE (reference sequence). Filled out from reference TRBV5-5 and TRBJ1-5, the complete variable domain reads DAGVTQSPTHLIKTRGQQVTLRCSPISGHKSVSWYQQVLGQGPQFIFQYYEKEERGRGNFPDRFSARQFPNYSSELNVNALLLGDSALYLCASSLDSFNQPQHFGDGTRLSIL.